The 26 T cell receptor beta chains below were found in one sample sequenced in a study of T cell responses to AZD1222 COVID-19 vaccine. Sequencing used immunoSEQ multiplex PCR; TCRdb keeps in-frame clones, though not all of them. The sample contains 50,000 to 75,000 clones, more than 70% of which appear only once. The source was peripheral blood, collected on day 0 of AZD1222 vaccination. Receptors were obtained from an adult in good health.

DNA of the CDR3: TGTGCCTGGAGTGTCAGGCTAGTATCAGGGGAGCAGTTCTTC. It encodes CAWSVRLVSGEQFF. V usage is TRBV30 and J usage is TRBJ2-1; perhaps TRBD1 as D (5 bases). Trimming pared 0 bases from V and 10 bases from J, leaving 16 bases between. Germline V gene data show CDR1 as GTSNPN and CDR2 as SVGIG (reference sequence). This CDR3 is 14 amino acids long.

The rearrangement uses TRBV5-6 and TRBJ1-2, with TRBD1 identical over 8 bases. The CDR3 runs 15 residues. CDR1 SGHDT and CDR2 YYEEEE come from the germline V gene. V trimming: 1 base; J trimming: 4 bases; junction bases outside the gene matches: 6. Here the CDR3 reads CASSLWDRPTYGYTF. The DNA of the CDR3 is TGTGCCAGCAGCTTGTGGGACAGGCCCACCTATGGCTACACCTTC.

The CDR3 DNA reads as TGTGCCAGCAGCTCAAACAGGGTATTATCCGGCTACACCTTC. This gives the protein CASSSNRVLSGYTF. The chain is built from TRBV5-5 and TRBJ1-2; maybe TRBD1 (6 bases). The CDR3 length is 14 residues. The V gene lost 3 bases and the J gene lost 8 bases, with 17 bases spanning the gap. The germline V gene has CDR1 SGHKS and CDR2 YYEKEE (reference sequence). Full variable domain (remainder filled in from reference TRBV5-5 and TRBJ1-2): DAGVTQSPTHLIKTRGQQVTLRCSPISGHKSVSWYQQVLGQGPQFIFQYYEKEERGRGNFPDRFSARQFPNYSSELNVNALLLGDSALYLCASSSNRVLSGYTFGSGTRLTVV.

The chain recombines TRBV29-1 with TRBJ1-5; D ambiguous. Germline V gene lookup returns CDR1 SQVTM and CDR2 ANQGSEA. V dropped 5 bases and J dropped 4 bases, with 9 bases sitting between them. CDR3 length: 12 residues. This CDR3 reads CSVRNANQPQHF. The CDR3, as DNA: TGCAGCGTTAGAAACGCGAATCAGCCCCAGCATTTT.

The chain recombines TRBV7-2 with TRBJ1-2; D is possibly TRBD1 (5 bases). Germline-derived CDR1 and CDR2 are SGHTA and FQGNSA. This CDR3 has 14 residues. With 5 bases removed from V and 0 bases from J, the gap between germline ends came to 10 bases. CDR3 sequence: CASSRDLANYGYTF. The CDR3 bases are TGTGCCAGCAGCCGGGACCTAGCTAACTATGGCTACACCTTC.

CDR3 residues: CASSPLGQGTHEQYF. DNA of the CDR3: TGTGCCAGCTCACCACTGGGACAGGGGACCCACGAGCAGTACTTC. The J gene is TRBJ2-7, the V gene TRBV18, with 10 bases identical to TRBD1. CDR3 length equals 15 residues. V trimming: 1 base; J trimming: 5 bases; junction bases outside the gene matches: 5. Germline values: CDR1 KGHSH, CDR2 LQKENI.

This sequence joins TRBV29-1 and TRBJ2-3, with 7 bases that match TRBD1. Trimming removed 6 bases from V and 6 bases from J; junction bases left unmatched: 18. CDR1 and CDR2 from the germline V gene are SQVTM and ANQGSEA. The CDR3 consists of 16 residues. Written as DNA, the CDR3 is TGCAGCGTCCGGGACAGCCCCTTTAGTCTGGCGGATACGCAGTATTTT. Translating it yields CSVRDSPFSLADTQYF.

In DNA form, the CDR3 reads TGTGCCAGCTCTTCGGGACAGGGCTCTGGAAACACCATATATTTT. This sequence encodes CASSSGQGSGNTIYF. This chain connects TRBV18 to TRBJ1-3; TRBD1 matches 9 bases. The CDR3 totals 15 residues. V was clipped by 6 bases and J by 0 bases; unmatched bases: 3. CDR1 and CDR2 (germline): KGHSH, LQKENI.

This clone has only a few counts. V gene TRBV20-1 combines with J gene TRBJ1-1; D remains ambiguous. Germline V gives CDR1 DFQATT, CDR2 SNEGSKA (reference sequence). CDR3 length: 11 amino acids. V was cut by 6 bases and J by 8 bases, with 13 bases left in between. Here the CDR3 reads CSALGLREAFF. The CDR3 DNA reads TGCAGTGCCCTCGGACTTAGAGAAGCTTTCTTT.

The count of this clone is one. The chain is built from TRBV5-6 and TRBJ2-7; D unresolved. CDR1 and CDR2 (germline): SGHDT, YYEEEE. The V end was cut by 0 bases, the J end by 3 bases, with 4 bases between. This CDR3 has 12 amino acids. The CDR3, as DNA: TGTGCCAGCAGCTTGGGGGGCTACGAGCAGTACTTC. This codes for CASSLGGYEQYF.

V is TRBV18 and J is TRBJ2-3; a possible D gene is TRBD2 (5 bases). The germline CDR1 and CDR2 sequences are KGHSH and LQKENI. This CDR3 is built from 13 residues. The V and J ends lost 3 bases and 2 bases respectively, with 6 bases between them. Here the CDR3 DNA reads TGTGCCAGCTCACCGAGGGACACAGATACGCAGTATTTT. Its translation: CASSPRDTDTQYF.

This clone occurred once. The chain uses TRBV4-1 and TRBJ2-5, with TRBD2 as a possible D gene (6 bases). The CDR3 length is 14 residues. The germline V and J ends were trimmed by 5 bases and 2 bases, with 12 bases remaining between them. Germline-derived CDR1 and CDR2 are MGHRA and YSYEKL. CDR3 region: CASSWRTNQETQYF. CDR3 nucleotide sequence: TGCGCCAGCAGCTGGAGGACTAATCAAGAGACCCAGTACTTC.

The rearrangement links TRBV2 to TRBJ1-1, with unresolved D. CDR3 size: 13 residues. Trimming stripped 5 bases from V and 4 bases from J, with 11 bases between. Per germline, CDR1 SNHLY and CDR2 FYNNEI. CDR3 region: CASSWGIGTEAFF. The CDR3 nucleotides are TGTGCCAGCAGTTGGGGTATCGGCACTGAAGCTTTCTTT.

V and J are TRBV4-1 and TRBJ2-1, with TRBD1 as a possible D gene (5 bases). The length of the CDR3 is 16 residues. V was cut by 6 bases and J by 5 bases, with 20 bases left in between. The germline gives CDR1 MGHRA, CDR2 YSYEKL. CDR3 sequence reads: CASRVRVALGDNEQFF. The CDR3 DNA is TGCGCCAGCAGGGTCCGAGTAGCCCTAGGGGACAATGAGCAGTTCTTC.

This clone was seen a few times. The chain is built from TRBV4-1 and TRBJ2-3, with D possibly called TRBD1 or TRBD2 (5 bases each). CDR3 length equals 15 residues. Germline CDR1 is MGHRA and CDR2 is YSYEKL. V lost 6 bases, J lost 5 bases, and 18 bases lay in between. The CDR3 reads CASSRDGIRIDTQYF. CDR3 coding DNA: TGCGCCAGCAGTCGGGACGGGATAAGGATAGATACGCAGTATTTT.

J is TRBJ1-1 and V is TRBV3-1 (or the pseudogene TRBV3-2); no clear D gene. The germline V and J ends were trimmed by 2 bases and 2 bases, with 6 bases remaining between them. This CDR3 contains 13 residues. Germline CDR1 LGHDT, CDR2 YNNKEL (reference sequence). The CDR3 DNA sequence: TGTGCCAGCAGCCAAATGGGAAACACTGAAGCTTTCTTT. Its protein product is CASSQMGNTEAFF.

This chain connects TRBV7-2 to TRBJ1-2, with a weak D call TRBD1 (5 bases). Germline CDR1 and CDR2: SGHTA and FQGNSA. This CDR3 has 15 residues. Trimming shortened V by 5 bases and J by 2 bases, and 15 bases separated the two germline ends. The CDR3 reads CASSENGGPNYGYTF. The CDR3 nucleotides read TGTGCCAGCAGCGAAAATGGGGGACCGAACTATGGCTACACCTTC.

This clone was recorded once. One end of the junction does not line up with germline, which may come from a read error. The chain joins TRBV7-3 to TRBJ2-6, with D perhaps matching TRBD2 (6 bases). Germline assignment: CDR1 SGHTA and CDR2 FQGTGA. The CDR3 length is 12 residues. CDR3 in amino acids: CASSLTAGPIHF. The CDR3 region has the DNA TGTGCCAGCAGCTTAACGGCGGGGCCCATACATTTC.

The rearrangement uses TRBV7-2 and TRBJ1-4; no clear D gene. Germline V lookup: CDR1 SGHTA, CDR2 FQGNSA. V lost 6 bases, J lost 8 bases, and 16 bases lay in between. The CDR3 has 14 residues. The CDR3 spells CASSRGQASEKLFF. For the CDR3, the DNA is TGTGCCAGCAGTCGAGGCCAGGCGTCAGAAAAACTGTTTTTT.

The chain links TRBV5-4 to TRBJ1-4; tentative D call: TRBD1 (5 bases). Trimming took 0 bases from V and 4 from J, leaving 10 bases between them. Germline values: CDR1 SGHNT, CDR2 YYREEE (reference sequence). This CDR3 is built from 15 residues. As DNA, the CDR3 is TGTGCCAGCAGCTTGGACGGAGGGGTTAATGAAAAACTGTTTTTT. Its translation is CASSLDGGVNEKLFF.

V gene TRBV2 combines with J gene TRBJ2-2; D gene ambiguous. Germline-derived CDR1 and CDR2 are SNHLY and FYNNEI. This CDR3 contains 15 residues. V lost 2 bases and J lost 1, with 8 bases in between. CDR3 sequence reads: CASSERAGNTGELFF. CDR3 bases: TGTGCCAGCAGTGAACGGGCAGGGAACACCGGGGAGCTGTTTTTT. Combining the CDR3 with reference TRBV2 and TRBJ2-2 gives the whole variable domain EPEVTQTPSHQVTQMGQEVILRCVPISNHLYFYWYRQILGQKVEFLVSFYNNEISEKSEIFDDQFSVERPDGSNFTLKIRSTKLEDSAMYFCASSERAGNTGELFFGEGSRLTVL.

CDR3 loop: CASTIMNEQFF. The CDR3 nucleotides read TGTGCCAGCACCATTATGAATGAGCAGTTCTTC. V gene TRBV5-5 combines with J gene TRBJ2-1; D ambiguous. Deletions cut 6 bases from V and 7 bases from J, with 8 bases between. The germline CDR1 and CDR2 sequences are SGHKS and YYEKEE (reference sequence). This CDR3 has 11 residues. Filled out from reference TRBV5-5 and TRBJ2-1, the complete variable domain reads DAGVTQSPTHLIKTRGQQVTLRCSPISGHKSVSWYQQVLGQGPQFIFQYYEKEERGRGNFPDRFSARQFPNYSSELNVNALLLGDSALYLCASTIMNEQFFGPGTRLTVL.

This chain uses TRBV5-5 with TRBJ2-1; no definite D call. This CDR3 spans 13 amino acids. V lost 2 bases and J lost 2, with 5 bases in between. Germline assignment: CDR1 SGHKS and CDR2 YYEKEE (reference sequence). The CDR3 nucleotides are TGTGCCAGCAGCTTTATGCCCTACAATGAGCAGTTCTTC. Residues: CASSFMPYNEQFF.

This chain joins TRBV28 and TRBJ1-1; D not certain. The CDR3 consists of 15 residues. Trimming stripped 7 bases from V and 3 bases from J, with 18 bases between. CDR1 and CDR2 (germline): MDHEN, SYDVKM. CDR3 sequence reads: CASTGSGVYDTEAFF. CDR3 DNA: TGTGCCAGCACTGGATCGGGCGTTTATGACACTGAAGCTTTCTTT.

The rearrangement uses TRBV28 and TRBJ1-4; 10 positions agree with TRBD1. V was clipped by 7 bases and J by 6 bases; unmatched bases: 2. The CDR3 is made up of 13 amino acids. Per the germline V gene, CDR1 is MDHEN and CDR2 is SYDVKM. CDR3 amino acids: CASTGTGDEKLFF. Written as DNA, the CDR3 is TGTGCCAGCACCGGGACAGGGGATGAAAAACTGTTTTTT. Variable domain in full (rest from reference TRBV28 and TRBJ1-4): DVKVTQSSRYLVKRTGEKVFLECVQDMDHENMFWYRQDPGLGLRLIYFSYDVKMKEKGDIPEGYSVSREKKERFSLILESASTNQTSMYLCASTGTGDEKLFFGSGTQLSVL.

The rearrangement joins TRBV5-4 to TRBJ1-1, with a tentative D call TRBD1 (5 bases). The V gene lost 4 bases and the J gene lost 0 bases, with 16 bases spanning the gap. Germline V CDR1 and CDR2: SGHNT, YYREEE (reference sequence). The CDR3 sequence is 16 residues long. DNA for the CDR3: TGTGCCAGCAGCCTCGGGGACTGGGAGATGAACACTGAAGCTTTCTTT. It specifies CASSLGDWEMNTEAFF. The full variable domain, rest sourced from reference TRBV5-4 and TRBJ1-1, is ETGVTQSPTHLIKTRGQQVTLRCSSQSGHNTVSWYQQALGQGPQFIFQYYREEENGRGNFPPRFSGLQFPNYSSELNVNALELDDSALYLCASSLGDWEMNTEAFFGQGTRLTVV.